This T cell receptor (beta chain) emerged from a study of T cells after yellow fever vaccination. Points from the study as a whole: After the booster, 96% of CD4 and roughly nine tenths of CD8 primary-response clones were re-detected. Among all clonotypes, a small share was observed in both CD4 and CD8 compartments.

Making TCR cDNA involved 5'RACE template switching, which added UMIs and a universal primer site. MiXCR was run by TCRdb on the 5' RACE reads, yielding one entry per CDR3 protein. The table records some 320,000 distinct CDR3 sequences, approximately 8% of them present only once. This CDR3 has 15 residues. V was shortened by 5 bases and J by 7 bases, with 18 bases between the two germline ends. From germline, CDR1 is MDHEN and CDR2 SYDVKM. Details on this clonotype: No antigen is known for it.

The receptor's source is a man aged 18 to 30 who received the YFV17D yellow fever vaccine. The rearrangement uses TRBV28 and TRBJ2-4; D possibly corresponds to TRBD1 (6 bases). The material was CD4+ T cells sorted from PBMCs, obtained 5 days after the yellow fever booster vaccination. CDR3 bases: TGTGCCAGCAGTATCACCGGGGCAGGGGCCAACATTCAGTACTTC. Its translation is CASSITGAGANIQYF. The full variable domain, its missing parts supplied by reference TRBV28 and TRBJ2-4, is DVKVTQSSRYLVKRTGEKVFLECVQDMDHENMFWYRQDPGLGLRLIYFSYDVKMKEKGDIPEGYSVSREKKERFSLILESASTNQTSMYLCASSITGAGANIQYFGAGTRLSVL.